What follows describes a single T cell receptor (beta chain). Antigen: not known. The data derive from a study of T cell responses to AZD1222 COVID-19 vaccine. Study findings and constraints: Baseline seropositives among AZD1222 recipients totaled only 5 to 7. Donors were largely white British and mainly female; clonal diversity was possibly underestimated. Repertoires were obtained only post-peak T cell response.

Method: immunoSEQ multiplex PCR; TCRdb's copy keeps in-frame clones and lacks some. The sample contains 150,000 to 200,000 clones, 90% to 95% of which appear only once. From germline, CDR1 is MNHEY and CDR2 SVGAGI. Trimming removed 6 bases from V and 3 bases from J; junction bases left unmatched: 3. The CDR3 contains 13 residues. This chain uses TRBV6-5 with TRBJ1-2; 8 bases are a match to TRBD1. The TCR sequence derives from an adult in good health. The material was peripheral blood, obtained on day 0 of AZD1222 vaccination. CDR3 protein: CASRVTGDYGYTF. The CDR3 DNA sequence: TGTGCCAGCAGGGTGACAGGGGACTATGGCTACACCTTC.